Listed here are 26 T cell receptor beta chains from one sample, sequenced in a study of T cells expressing NK-cell markers. Reanalyzing the 5' RACE reads, TCRdb keeps one entry per CDR3 protein, without DNA. Recorded for this sample: over 250,000 distinct CDR3 sequences. The material sequenced was blood T cells: a sorted CD56 or NKG2C T cell subset, CD4+ or CD8+ T cells, or bulk PBMC T cells (not recorded which). These receptor sequences come from a woman between 18 and 70 years old in good health.

The chain uses TRBV20-1 and TRBJ1-2; TCRdb calls TRBD1, which cannot be checked without DNA. The CDR3 loop spans 13 amino acids. Germline lookup yields CDR1 DFQATT and CDR2 SNEGSKA (reference sequence). The CDR3 is CSAMSRGNYGYTF.

V usage is TRBV11-2 and J usage is TRBJ2-1; TCRdb selects TRBD1, and the lack of DNA leaves this call unchecked. CDR3 length: 15 residues. Germline lookup yields CDR1 SGHAT and CDR2 FQNNGV. CDR3 protein: CASSPRQGVSNEQFF.

V and J are TRBV7-9 and TRBJ1-4; TCRdb's D call, TRBD1, is unchecked because there is no DNA. Germline CDR1 reads SEHNR; CDR2 reads FQNEAQ (reference sequence). The CDR3 runs to 13 residues. CDR3 protein: CASSLREDEKLFF.

The V and J genes are TRBV4-2 and TRBJ1-2; absent DNA, TCRdb's TRBD1 call cannot be checked. CDR1 is LGHNA, CDR2 YNFKEQ, per germline. The CDR3 spans 15 residues. CDR3 in amino acids: CASSQDHRGNYGYTF.

The chain recombines TRBV10-2 with TRBJ2-5; TCRdb gives TRBD2 as the D gene, but with no DNA this cannot be confirmed. This CDR3 is 15 amino acids long. Germline V gene lookup returns CDR1 WSHSY and CDR2 SAAADI. Here the CDR3 reads CASSEAGGPQETQYF.

The rearrangement uses TRBV20-1 and TRBJ1-2; no DNA is available, so the TRBD1 call from TCRdb remains unchecked. Germline V gene lookup returns CDR1 DFQATT and CDR2 SNEGSKA (reference sequence). The CDR3 runs to 11 residues. Here the CDR3 reads CSARTGNGYTF.

J is TRBJ1-1 and V is TRBV4-1. The CDR3 is made up of 14 amino acids. The V gene's germline CDR1 is MGHRA and CDR2 YSYEKL. This chain's CDR3 is CASSQDARNTEAFF.

The chain recombines TRBV4-3 with TRBJ2-5; no DNA is available, so the TRBD2 call from TCRdb remains unchecked. The CDR3 consists of 20 residues. In germline, CDR1 is LGHNA, CDR2 YSLEER. This CDR3 reads CASSQDYRLAGLRAMETQYF.

The CDR3 sequence is CSARLRASSTDTQYF. The V and J genes are TRBV20-1 and TRBJ2-3. This CDR3 has 15 amino acids. Per the germline V gene, CDR1 is DFQATT and CDR2 is SNEGSKA (reference sequence).

The chain couples TRBV7-2 to TRBJ2-1. This CDR3 is built from 14 residues. Germline V lookup: CDR1 SGHTA, CDR2 FQGNSA. The CDR3 sequence: CASSLDGLVNKQFF. Supplemented by reference TRBV7-2 and TRBJ2-1, the full variable domain reads GAGVSQSPSNKVTEKGKDVELRCDPISGHTALYWYRQSLGQGLEFLIYFQGNSAPDKSGLPSDRFSAERTGGSVSTLTIQRTQQEDSAVYLCASSLDGLVNKQFFGPGTRLTVL.

This chain connects TRBV6-2 or TRBV6-3 to TRBJ2-7; TCRdb lists TRBD1, though no DNA is available to test this call. Germline values: CDR1 MNHEY, CDR2 SVGEGT. The CDR3 runs 15 residues. The CDR3 protein is CASSSGTDLSYEQYF.

The CDR3: CASSIGTATNSPLHF. This chain connects TRBV7-2 to TRBJ1-6; TCRdb lists TRBD1, though no DNA is available to test this call. The CDR3 consists of 15 residues. Germline V gene sequence: CDR1 SGHTA, CDR2 FQGNSA.

The CDR3 sequence: CASSYSGSVSYEQYF. V is TRBV6-5 and J is TRBJ2-7. This CDR3 comprises 15 residues. Germline V lookup: CDR1 MNHEY, CDR2 SVGAGI.

The chain carries TRBV7-9 and TRBJ1-1; TCRdb lists TRBD1, though no DNA is available to test this call. Germline CDR1 is SEHNR and CDR2 is FQNEAQ (reference sequence). The length of the CDR3 is 15 residues. Here the CDR3 reads CASSSGTPTDTEAFF.

V is TRBV7-2 and J is TRBJ2-1; the D call from TCRdb, TRBD2, cannot be confirmed without DNA. Germline V CDR1 and CDR2: SGHTA, FQGNSA. The CDR3 sequence is 13 residues long. The chain's CDR3 is CASSLDYSNEQFF.

The chain is built from TRBV4-3 and TRBJ2-2. Germline assignment: CDR1 LGHNA and CDR2 YSLEER. The CDR3 contains 15 residues. The CDR3 spells CASSQAVHNTGELFF.

The V and J genes are TRBV12-3 or TRBV12-4 and TRBJ2-3; the D gene TCRdb calls, TRBD2, cannot be checked with no DNA. This CDR3 spans 15 amino acids. This CDR3 reads CASSFWRTGTDTQYF.

The V gene is TRBV29-1, the J gene TRBJ2-1; TCRdb names TRBD2, which stays unverified in the absence of DNA. The CDR3 covers 13 residues. Germline CDR1 reads SQVTM; CDR2 reads ANQGSEA. CDR3 residues: CSEGTSGIREQFF.

V and J are TRBV28 and TRBJ2-3. In germline, CDR1 is MDHEN, CDR2 SYDVKM. There are 12 residues in the CDR3. CDR3 region: CASRSSTDTQYF.

This chain joins TRBV30 and TRBJ2-3. The CDR3 runs to 11 residues. Germline CDR1 GTSNPN, CDR2 SVGIG (reference sequence). The CDR3 here is CAWSDTDTQYF. Based on the CDR3 plus reference TRBV30 and TRBJ2-3, the full variable domain is SQTIHQWPATLVQPVGSPLSLECTVEGTSNPNLYWYRQAAGRGLQLLFYSVGIGQISSEVPQNLSASRPQDRQFILSSKKLLLSDSGFYLCAWSDTDTQYFGPGTRLTVL.

The rearrangement uses TRBV20-1 and TRBJ2-5; TCRdb picks TRBD1, but there is no DNA to check that call. The CDR3 consists of 14 residues. The V gene's germline CDR1 is DFQATT and CDR2 SNEGSKA (reference sequence). The CDR3 is CSTDRGQVSETQYF.

J is TRBJ2-5 and V is TRBV19; TCRdb's assignment of TRBD1 cannot be checked, as there is no DNA. This CDR3 comprises 13 residues. CDR1 LNHDA and CDR2 SQIVND come from the germline V gene (reference sequence). CDR3 region: CASRRFPQETQYF.

The chain joins TRBV5-4 to TRBJ2-2. The CDR3 spans 15 residues. Per germline, CDR1 SGHNT and CDR2 YYREEE (reference sequence). CDR3 amino acids: CASSHKWVGTGELFF. Drawing the rest from reference TRBV5-4 and TRBJ2-2, the complete variable domain is ETGVTQSPTHLIKTRGQQVTLRCSSQSGHNTVSWYQQALGQGPQFIFQYYREEENGRGNFPPRFSGLQFPNYSSELNVNALELDDSALYLCASSHKWVGTGELFFGEGSRLTVL.

This chain joins TRBV7-9 and TRBJ1-3; TCRdb reports TRBD1, a call that lacks DNA to check it against. Germline values: CDR1 SEHNR, CDR2 FQNEAQ (reference sequence). The CDR3 runs 16 residues. The CDR3 sequence: CASSLGGQAGGNTIYF.

CDR3 region: CASTPSLGSNYGYTF. The genes are TRBV6-2 or TRBV6-3 and TRBJ1-2; the D gene TCRdb calls, TRBD1, cannot be checked with no DNA. CDR3 size: 15 residues. Germline CDR1 MNHEY, CDR2 SVGEGT.

V usage is TRBV12-3 or TRBV12-4 and J usage is TRBJ1-4; no DNA is available, so the TRBD1 call from TCRdb remains unchecked. The CDR3 is 14 residues long. This chain's CDR3 is CASSLSRVREKLFF.